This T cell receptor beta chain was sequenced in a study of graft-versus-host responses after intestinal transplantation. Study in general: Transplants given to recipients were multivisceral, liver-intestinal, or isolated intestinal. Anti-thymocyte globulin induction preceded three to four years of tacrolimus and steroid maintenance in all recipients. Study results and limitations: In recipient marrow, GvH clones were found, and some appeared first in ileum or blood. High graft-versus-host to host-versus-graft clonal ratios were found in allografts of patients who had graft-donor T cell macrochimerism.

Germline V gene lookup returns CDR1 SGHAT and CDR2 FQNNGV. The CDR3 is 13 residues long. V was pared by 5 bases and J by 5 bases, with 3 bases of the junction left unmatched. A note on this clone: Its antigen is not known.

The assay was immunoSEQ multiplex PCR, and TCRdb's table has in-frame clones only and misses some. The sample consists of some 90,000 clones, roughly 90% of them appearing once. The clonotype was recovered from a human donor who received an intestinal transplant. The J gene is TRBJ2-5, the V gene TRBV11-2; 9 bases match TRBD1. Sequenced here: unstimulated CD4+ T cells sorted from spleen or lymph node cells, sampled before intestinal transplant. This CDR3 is CASSGTGRETQYF. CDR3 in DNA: TGTGCCAGCAGCGGGACAGGGAGGGAGACCCAGTACTTC.